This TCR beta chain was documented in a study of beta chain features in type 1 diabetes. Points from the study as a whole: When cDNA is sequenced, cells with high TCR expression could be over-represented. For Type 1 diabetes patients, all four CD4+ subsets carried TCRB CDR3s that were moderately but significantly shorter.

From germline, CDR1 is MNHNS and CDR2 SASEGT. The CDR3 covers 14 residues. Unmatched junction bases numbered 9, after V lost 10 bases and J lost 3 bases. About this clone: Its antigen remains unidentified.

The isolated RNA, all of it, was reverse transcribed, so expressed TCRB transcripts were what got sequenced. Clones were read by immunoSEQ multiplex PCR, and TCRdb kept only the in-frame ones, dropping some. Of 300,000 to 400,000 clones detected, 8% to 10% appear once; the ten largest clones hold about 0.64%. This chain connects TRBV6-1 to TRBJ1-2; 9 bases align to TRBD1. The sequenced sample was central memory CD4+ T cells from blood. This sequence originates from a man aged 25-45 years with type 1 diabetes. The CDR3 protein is CATRGQGDYYGYTF. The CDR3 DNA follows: TGTGCCACCAGGGGACAGGGTGACTACTATGGCTACACCTTC.